This TCR beta chain appears in the sequencing data of a study of identical twins. The study's findings and limits: An excess of low generation probability was shown by twin-shared out-of-frame alpha sequences.

The CDR3 sequence is 15 residues long. V gave up 4 bases and J gave up 3 bases; unmatched junction bases: 7. Per the germline V gene, CDR1 is LGHNA and CDR2 is YSLEER. cDNA molecules carried unique molecular identifiers, and template switching added a universal primer site. TCRdb recomputed calls from the 5' RACE reads with MiXCR, one row per CDR3 protein. Here the sample spans about 700,000 distinct CDR3 sequences, 8.6% being singletons. A note on this clonotype: Its target is not known.

These data were likewise used in another study, on yellow fever vaccine responses in identical twins.

J is TRBJ2-7 and V is TRBV4-3, with 9 bases matching TRBD1. The sample consisted of PBMCs. The clonotype comes from a woman aged 18-30 years in good health. The CDR3 spells CASSRVPGQGYEQYF. The CDR3 nucleotides read TGCGCCAGCAGCCGAGTACCGGGACAGGGCTACGAGCAGTACTTC.